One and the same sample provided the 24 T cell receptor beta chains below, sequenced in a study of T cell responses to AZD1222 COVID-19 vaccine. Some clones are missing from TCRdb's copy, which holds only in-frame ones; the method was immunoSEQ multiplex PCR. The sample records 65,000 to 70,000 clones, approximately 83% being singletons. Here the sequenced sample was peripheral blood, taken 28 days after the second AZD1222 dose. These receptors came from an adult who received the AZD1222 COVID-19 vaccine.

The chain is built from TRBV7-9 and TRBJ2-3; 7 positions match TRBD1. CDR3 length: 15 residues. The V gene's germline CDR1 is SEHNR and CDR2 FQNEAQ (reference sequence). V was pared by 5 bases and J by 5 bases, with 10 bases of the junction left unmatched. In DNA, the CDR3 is TGTGCCAGCAGCCCAGCAGACAGGGAGCGAGATACGCAGTATTTT. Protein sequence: CASSPADRERDTQYF.

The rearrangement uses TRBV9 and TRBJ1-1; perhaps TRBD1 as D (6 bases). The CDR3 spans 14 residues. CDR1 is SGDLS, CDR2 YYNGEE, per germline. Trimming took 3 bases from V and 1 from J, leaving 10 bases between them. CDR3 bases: TGTGCCAGCAGCGCATCGGGACAGAACACTGAAGCTTTCTTT. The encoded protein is CASSASGQNTEAFF.

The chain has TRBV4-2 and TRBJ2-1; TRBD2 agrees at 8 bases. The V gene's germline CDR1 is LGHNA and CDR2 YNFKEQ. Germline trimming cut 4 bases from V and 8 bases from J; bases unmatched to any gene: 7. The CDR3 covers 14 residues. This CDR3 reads CASSLSGASDEQFF. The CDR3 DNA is TGTGCCAGCAGCCTTAGCGGGGCTTCGGATGAGCAGTTCTTC.

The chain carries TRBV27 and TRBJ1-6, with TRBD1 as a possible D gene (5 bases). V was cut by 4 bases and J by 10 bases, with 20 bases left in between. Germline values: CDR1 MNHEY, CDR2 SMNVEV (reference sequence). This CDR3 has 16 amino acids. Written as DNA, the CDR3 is TGTGCCAGCAGTTCCGACCCTAGGGGTGGGGAATCACCCCTCCACTTT. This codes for CASSSDPRGGESPLHF.

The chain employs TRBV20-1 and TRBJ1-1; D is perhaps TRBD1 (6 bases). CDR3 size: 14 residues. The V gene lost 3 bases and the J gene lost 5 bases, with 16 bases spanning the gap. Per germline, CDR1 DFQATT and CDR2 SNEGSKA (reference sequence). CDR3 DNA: TGCAGTGCTAGTAGAGGCGGGGGGCCGACTGAAGCTTTCTTT. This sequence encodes CSASRGGGPTEAFF.

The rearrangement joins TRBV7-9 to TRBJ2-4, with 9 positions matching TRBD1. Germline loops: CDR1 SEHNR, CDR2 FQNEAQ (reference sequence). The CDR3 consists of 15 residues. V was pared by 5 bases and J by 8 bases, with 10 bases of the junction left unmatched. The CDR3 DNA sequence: TGTGCCAGCAGCCGCGCGACAGGGGGTATTGACATTCAGTACTTC. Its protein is CASSRATGGIDIQYF.

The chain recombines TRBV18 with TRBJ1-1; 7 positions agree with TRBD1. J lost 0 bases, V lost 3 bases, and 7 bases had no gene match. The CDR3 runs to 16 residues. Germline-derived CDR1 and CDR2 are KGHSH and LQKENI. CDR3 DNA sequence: TGTGCCAGCTCACCCCGAGCAGGGGGTCTGAACACTGAAGCTTTCTTT. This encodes CASSPRAGGLNTEAFF.

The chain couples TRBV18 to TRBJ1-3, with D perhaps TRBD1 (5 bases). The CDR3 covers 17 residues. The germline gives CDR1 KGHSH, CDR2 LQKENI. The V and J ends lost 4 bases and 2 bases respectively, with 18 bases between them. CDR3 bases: TGTGCCAGCTCACACCGAACCGGGGCCCAAACTGGAAACACCATATATTTT. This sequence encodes CASSHRTGAQTGNTIYF.

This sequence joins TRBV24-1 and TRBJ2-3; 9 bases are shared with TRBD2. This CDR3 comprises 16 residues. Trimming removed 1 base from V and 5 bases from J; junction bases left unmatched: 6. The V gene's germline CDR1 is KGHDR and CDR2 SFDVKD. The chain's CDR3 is CATSDFSSGVQDTQYF. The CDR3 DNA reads TGTGCCACCAGTGATTTCTCTAGCGGGGTACAAGATACGCAGTATTTT.

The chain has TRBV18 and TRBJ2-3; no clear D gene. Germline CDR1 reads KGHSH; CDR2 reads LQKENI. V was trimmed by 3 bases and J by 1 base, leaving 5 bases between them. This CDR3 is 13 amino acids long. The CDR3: CASSPERTDTQYF. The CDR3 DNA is TGTGCCAGCTCACCGGAGCGCACAGATACGCAGTATTTT. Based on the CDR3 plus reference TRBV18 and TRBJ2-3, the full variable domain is NAGVMQNPRHLVRRRGQEARLRCSPMKGHSHVYWYRQLPEEGLKFMVYLQKENIIDESGMPKERFSAEFPKEGPSILRIQQVVRGDSAAYFCASSPERTDTQYFGPGTRLTVL.

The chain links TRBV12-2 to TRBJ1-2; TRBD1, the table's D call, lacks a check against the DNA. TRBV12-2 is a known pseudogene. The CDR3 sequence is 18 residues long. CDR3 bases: TGTGCAAGTCGCTTTAAGGGTTGCAGGGGGAGATTCTATGGTGGCTACACCTTC. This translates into CASRFKGCRGRFYGGYTF.

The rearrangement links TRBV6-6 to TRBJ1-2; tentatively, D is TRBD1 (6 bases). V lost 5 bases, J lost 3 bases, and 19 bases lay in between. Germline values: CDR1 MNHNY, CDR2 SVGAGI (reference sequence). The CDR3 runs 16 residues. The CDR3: CASSPEEGDLDYGYTF. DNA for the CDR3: TGTGCCAGCAGTCCCGAGGAGGGGGATTTGGACTATGGCTACACCTTC.

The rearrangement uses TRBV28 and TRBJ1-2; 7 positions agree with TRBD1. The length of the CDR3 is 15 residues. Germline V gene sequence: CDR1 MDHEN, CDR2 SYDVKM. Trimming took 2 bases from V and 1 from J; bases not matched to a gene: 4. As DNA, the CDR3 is TGTGCCAGCAGTTTAGGGGGACAGCTTAACTATGGCTACACCTTC. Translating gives CASSLGGQLNYGYTF.

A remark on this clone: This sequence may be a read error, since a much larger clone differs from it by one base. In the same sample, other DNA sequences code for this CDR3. CDR3 amino acids: CASSYSSRGNQPQHF. CDR3 nucleotides: TGTGCCAGCAGTTACTCGTCCAGGGGCAATCAGCCCCAGCATTTT. The chain employs TRBV6-5 and TRBJ1-5, with D possibly matching TRBD1 (5 bases). Trimming left V 0 bases short and J 2 bases short, with 8 bases between. There are 15 residues in the CDR3. Germline values: CDR1 MNHEY, CDR2 SVGAGI.

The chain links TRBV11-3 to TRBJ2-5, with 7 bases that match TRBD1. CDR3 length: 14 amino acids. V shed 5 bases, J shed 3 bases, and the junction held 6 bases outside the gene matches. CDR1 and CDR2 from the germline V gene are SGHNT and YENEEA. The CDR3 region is CASSQTGAKETQYF. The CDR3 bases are TGTGCCAGCAGCCAAACAGGGGCGAAAGAGACCCAGTACTTC.

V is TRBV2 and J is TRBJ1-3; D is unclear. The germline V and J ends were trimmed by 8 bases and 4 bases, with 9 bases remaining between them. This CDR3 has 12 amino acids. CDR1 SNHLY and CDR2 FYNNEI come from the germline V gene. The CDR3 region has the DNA TGTGCCAGCTCCCCGGAAGGAAACACCATATATTTT. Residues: CASSPEGNTIYF.

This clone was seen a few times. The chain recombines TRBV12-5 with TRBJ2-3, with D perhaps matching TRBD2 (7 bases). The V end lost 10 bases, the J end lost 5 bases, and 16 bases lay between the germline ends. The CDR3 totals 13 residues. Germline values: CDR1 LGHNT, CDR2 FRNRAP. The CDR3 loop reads CATSGGGGDTQYF. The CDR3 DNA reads TGTGCTACGAGTGGGGGGGGCGGAGATACGCAGTATTTT.

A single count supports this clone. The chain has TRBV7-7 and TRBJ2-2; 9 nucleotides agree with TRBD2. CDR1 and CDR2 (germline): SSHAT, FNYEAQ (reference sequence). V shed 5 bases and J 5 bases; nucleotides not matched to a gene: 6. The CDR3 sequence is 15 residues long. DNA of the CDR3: TGTGCCAGCAGCCCTAGCGGGGACCCTACCGGGGAGCTGTTTTTT. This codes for CASSPSGDPTGELFF.

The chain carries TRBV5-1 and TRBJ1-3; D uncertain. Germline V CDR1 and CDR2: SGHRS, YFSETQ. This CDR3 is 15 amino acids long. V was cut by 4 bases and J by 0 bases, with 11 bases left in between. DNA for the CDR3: TGCGCCAGCAGCCCCATTCAGAGCTCTGGAAACACCATATATTTT. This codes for CASSPIQSSGNTIYF.

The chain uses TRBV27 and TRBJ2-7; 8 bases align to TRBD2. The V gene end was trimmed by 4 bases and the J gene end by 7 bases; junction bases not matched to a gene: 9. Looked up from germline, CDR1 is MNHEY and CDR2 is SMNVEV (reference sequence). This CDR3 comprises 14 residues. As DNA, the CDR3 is TGTGCCAGCAGTTCGCGGACTAGCCCAAGGGAGCAGTACTTC. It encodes CASSSRTSPREQYF.

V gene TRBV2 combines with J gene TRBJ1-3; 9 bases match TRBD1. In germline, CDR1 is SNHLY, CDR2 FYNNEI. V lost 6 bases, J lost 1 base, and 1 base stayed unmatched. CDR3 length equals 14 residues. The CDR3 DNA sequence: TGTGCCAGCAGAGACAGGGGGTCTGGAAACACCATATATTTT. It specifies CASRDRGSGNTIYF.

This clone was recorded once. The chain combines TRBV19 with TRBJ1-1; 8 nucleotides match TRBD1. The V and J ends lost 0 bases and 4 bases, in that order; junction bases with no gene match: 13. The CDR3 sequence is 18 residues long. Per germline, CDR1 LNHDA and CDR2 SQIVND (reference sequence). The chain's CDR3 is CASSIEARFRTGTTEAFF. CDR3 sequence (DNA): TGTGCCAGTAGTATAGAGGCCCGTTTTCGGACAGGGACCACTGAAGCTTTCTTT.

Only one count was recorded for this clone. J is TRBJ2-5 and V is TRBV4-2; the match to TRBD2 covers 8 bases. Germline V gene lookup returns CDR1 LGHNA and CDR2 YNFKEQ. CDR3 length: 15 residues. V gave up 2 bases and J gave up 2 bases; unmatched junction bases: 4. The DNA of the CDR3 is TGTGCCAGCAGCCAATCAAGCGGGGGACAAGAGACCCAGTACTTC. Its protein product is CASSQSSGGQETQYF.

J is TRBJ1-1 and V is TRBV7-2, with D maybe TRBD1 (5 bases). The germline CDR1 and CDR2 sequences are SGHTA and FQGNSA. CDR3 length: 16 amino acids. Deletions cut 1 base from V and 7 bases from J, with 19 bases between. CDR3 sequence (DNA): TGTGCCAGCAGCTTAGTCGGACTGGGGCCCTCCCTTGAAGCTTTCTTT. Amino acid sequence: CASSLVGLGPSLEAFF.